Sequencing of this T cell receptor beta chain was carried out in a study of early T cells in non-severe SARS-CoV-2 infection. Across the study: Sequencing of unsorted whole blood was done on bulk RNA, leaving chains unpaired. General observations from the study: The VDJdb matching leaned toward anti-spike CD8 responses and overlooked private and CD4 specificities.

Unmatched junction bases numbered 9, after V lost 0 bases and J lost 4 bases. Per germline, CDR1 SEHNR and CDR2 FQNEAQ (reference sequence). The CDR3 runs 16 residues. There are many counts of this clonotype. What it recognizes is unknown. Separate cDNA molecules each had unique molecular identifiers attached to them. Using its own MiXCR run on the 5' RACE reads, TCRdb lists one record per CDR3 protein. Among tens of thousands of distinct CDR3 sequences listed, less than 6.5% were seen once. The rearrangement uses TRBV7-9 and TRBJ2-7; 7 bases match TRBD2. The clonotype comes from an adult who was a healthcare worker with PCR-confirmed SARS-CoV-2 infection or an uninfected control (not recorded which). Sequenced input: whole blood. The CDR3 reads CASSLAVGTIVYEQYF. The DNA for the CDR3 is TGTGCCAGCAGCTTAGCCGTTGGGACTATTGTTTACGAGCAGTACTTC.